This is a list of T cell receptor beta chains from one sample in a study of T cells after posttransplantation cyclophosphamide. Profiling relied on immunoSEQ multiplex PCR, and the TCRdb table lists in-frame clones only, not all of them. The sample holds roughly 15,000 clones, and no clone turns up only once. The sequencing used PBMCs, collected more than 1,000 days after allogeneic stem cell transplant with posttransplant cyclophosphamide. These receptors were taken from a female patient in her 40s who received an allogeneic stem cell transplant from a related donor, was CMV-positive, and had no GVHD. The T cells may come from the graft donor. CDR3s include the opening cysteine and the closing phenylalanine or tryptophan. A D gene is named only where the DNA matches it firmly. A clone size is listed for some rows: how often the clone was seen (once, few, many), or a class if it is expanded.

abundance,d_gene,len,j_gene,v_gene,CDR3nt,CDR3aa
many,NA,13,TRBJ2-7,TRBV18,TGTGCCAGCTCAACGAGTATCGGCTACGAGCAGTACTTC,CASSTSIGYEQYF
few,TRBD1,15,TRBJ1-1,TRBV5-1,TGCGCCAGCAGCTTAGATCAGGGGGTCCGCACTGAAGCTTTCTTT,CASSLDQGVRTEAFF
many,NA,13,TRBJ1-1,TRBV6-5,TGTGCCAGCAGTTCGACAGTGAACACTGAAGCTTTCTTT,CASSSTVNTEAFF
many,TRBD2,15,TRBJ2-1,TRBV7-3,TGTGCCAGCAGCTTCTTTGCGGGGGGAAACAATGAGCAGTTCTTC,CASSFFAGGNNEQFF
many,NA,15,TRBJ2-3,TRBV9,TGTGCCAGCAGCGTAGGGGAGTGGGGTAATCGTGGGCAGTATTTT,CASSVGEWGNRGQYF
many,NA,16,TRBJ2-3,TRBV5-4,TGTGCCAGCAGGAACTGGGGGCTAGCGGGCACAGATACGCAGTATTTT,CASRNWGLAGTDTQYF
many,NA,13,TRBJ2-2,TRBV6-4,TGTGCCAGCAGTTACGGGGAGAGCGGGGAGCTGTTTTTT,CASSYGESGELFF
many,NA,15,TRBJ2-7,TRBV11-2,TGTGCCAGCAGCACACACCCTTTCAGGTCCTACGAGCAGTACTTC,CASSTHPFRSYEQYF
many,TRBD1,12,TRBJ2-7,TRBV11-2,TGTGCCAGCAGCTTAGTTAGGACAGGAGAAATATTC,CASSLVRTGEIF
NA,NA,15,TRBJ1-5,TRBV5-1,TGCGCCAGCAGCTTGGTTCCAGAAGAAAATCAGCCCCAGCATTTT,CASSLVPEENQPQHF
few,NA,13,TRBJ1-2,TRBV6-5,TGTGCCAGCAGTCAGGGACTTTTCTATGGCTACACCTTC,CASSQGLFYGYTF
many,TRBD1,16,TRBJ1-1,TRBV4-1,TGCGCCAGCAGCTTGTCCGGGACAGGGGTGAACACTGAAGCTTTCTTT,CASSLSGTGVNTEAFF
many,TRBD1,15,TRBJ1-3,TRBV7-9,TGTGCCAGCGGCCGCCCCGACAGGGAGGGAAACACCATATATTTT,CASGRPDREGNTIYF
many,TRBD1,15,TRBJ2-3,TRBV7-6,TGTGCCAGCAGCTCCCCCCGGACAGGGGGGGATACGCAGTATTTT,CASSSPRTGGDTQYF
many,NA,15,TRBJ1-5,TRBV27,TGTGCCAGCAGCCCTACAGGGTTAGGCGATCAGCCCCAGCATTTT,CASSPTGLGDQPQHF
many,TRBD1,14,TRBJ2-1,TRBV19,TGTGCCAGTAGGGGACAGGAGACCTACAATGAGCAGTTCTTC,CASRGQETYNEQFF
NA,TRBD1,11,TRBJ1-2,TRBV6-5,TGTGCCAGCAGAGACAGGGAAAGCTACACCTTC,CASRDRESYTF
few,TRBD2,15,TRBJ2-1,TRBV5-4,TGTGCCAGCAGCCCGGGACTAGCGGGGAATTTTGAGCAGTTCTTC,CASSPGLAGNFEQFF
many,TRBD2,14,TRBJ2-1,TRBV11-2,TGTGCCAGCAGCCCCGGGACTAGCGGGGGCAGGCAGTTCTTC,CASSPGTSGGRQFF
many,NA,11,TRBJ2-1,TRBV5-1,TGCGCCAGCAGCTTGGACCTAGAGCAGTTCTTC,CASSLDLEQFF
NA,TRBD1,15,TRBJ2-1,TRBV5-3,TGTGCCAGAAGCCGGGACAGTTGGCCAACAGGTGAGCAGTTCTTC,CARSRDSWPTGEQFF
many,TRBD1,15,TRBJ1-5,TRBV4-1,TGCGCCAGCAGCCAAGGGTTGGACAGGGAACTGCCCCAGCATTTT,CASSQGLDRELPQHF
many,TRBD1,16,TRBJ2-3,TRBV11-2,TGTGCCAGCAGCCTCACTATGGGACAGGGACAGGATACGCAGTATTTT,CASSLTMGQGQDTQYF
few,TRBD1,14,TRBJ1-1,TRBV6-1,TGTGCCAGCAGCCTCGACAGGGCCTACACTGAAGCTTTCTTT,CASSLDRAYTEAFF
NA,TRBD1,13,TRBJ2-5,TRBV6-1,TGTGCCAGCAGTAGGGACAGGGTCGAGACCCAGTACTTC,CASSRDRVETQYF
many,NA,14,TRBJ1-1,TRBV6-1,TGTGCCAGCAGTGCAACAGAACAGAACACTGAAGCTTTCTTT,CASSATEQNTEAFF
NA,TRBD1,17,TRBJ1-2,TRBV27,TGTGCCAGCAGTTTCAGCAGTGGGACAGGGTGGGGCTATGGCTACACCTTC,CASSFSSGTGWGYGYTF
many,TRBD2,14,TRBJ2-1,TRBV10-3,TGTGCCACCGGGGGGGAGGATTCCTACAATGAGCAGTTCTTC,CATGGEDSYNEQFF
few,NA,17,TRBJ2-2,TRBV9,TGTGCCAGCAGCGTATATGGGGGGAGCATGGACACCGGGGAGCTGTTTTTT,CASSVYGGSMDTGELFF
many,NA,14,TRBJ1-2,TRBV4-3,TGCGCCAGCAGCCAAGCAACAGGGATATATGGCTACACCTTC,CASSQATGIYGYTF
many,TRBD2,14,TRBJ2-1,TRBV11-2,TGTGCCAGCAGCCCCCGGACTAGTGGGAATGAGCAGTTCTTC,CASSPRTSGNEQFF
few,TRBD2,14,TRBJ2-5,TRBV29-1,TGCAGCGTCGCTGGCAGGGAGGGGAGTCAGACCCAGTACTTC,CSVAGREGSQTQYF
many,NA,12,TRBJ2-1,TRBV4-1,TGCGCCAGCAGCCAAGCAAGCCATGAGCAGTTCTTC,CASSQASHEQFF
few,NA,15,TRBJ1-5,TRBV7-2,TGTGCCAGCAGCAGCGGGGGCATTGTCGGGCAGCCCCAGCATTTT,CASSSGGIVGQPQHF
few,TRBD1,14,TRBJ1-1,TRBV7-8,TGTGCCAGCAGCTCGATCACAGGGGACACTGAAGCTTTCTTT,CASSSITGDTEAFF
few,NA,11,TRBJ2-7,TRBV27,TGTGCCAGCAGTTTAAAGAGCGTGCAGTACTTC,CASSLKSVQYF
few,NA,12,TRBJ2-2,TRBV14,TGTGCCAGCAGCCAAGTCTACGGGGAGCTGTTTTTT,CASSQVYGELFF
few,TRBD1,14,TRBJ2-5,TRBV5-6,TGTGCCAGCAGCTTGGTAGGGGGCGGGGAGACCCAGTACTTC,CASSLVGGGETQYF
many,TRBD1,14,TRBJ1-1,TRBV10-3,TGTGCCATCAATCCCCAGGGGGGACCCCCTGAAGCTTTCTTT,CAINPQGGPPEAFF
many,NA,14,TRBJ1-2,TRBV13,TGTGCCAGCAGCCCAGCCGGGGTAAGGTATGGCTACACCTTC,CASSPAGVRYGYTF
NA,TRBD2,18,TRBJ2-3,TRBV9,TGTGCCAGCAGCTTCGGGACTAGCGGGGGGGCAAGCACAGATACGCAGTATTTT,CASSFGTSGGASTDTQYF
many,NA,15,TRBJ2-3,TRBV7-3,TGTGCCAGCAGCCCCACGGGGAGTTTCACAGATACGCAGTATTTT,CASSPTGSFTDTQYF
NA,NA,16,TRBJ1-3,TRBV5-1,TGCGCCAGCAGCTTGGCGCCGCAGGGTACTGGAAACACCATATATTTT,CASSLAPQGTGNTIYF
few,TRBD1,15,TRBJ2-5,TRBV7-9,TGTGCCAGCAGCCGGAGGGACAGGGGGGATGAGACCCAGTACTTC,CASSRRDRGDETQYF
few,TRBD2,15,TRBJ2-1,TRBV18,TGTGCCAGCTCGCCACTAGCGGGAGGCTCCAATGAGCAGTTCTTC,CASSPLAGGSNEQFF
NA,TRBD1,17,TRBJ1-2,TRBV11-2,TGTGCCAGCAGCTTAGATCCCCCCGGACAGGGAGGGAATGGCTACACCTTC,CASSLDPPGQGGNGYTF
many,TRBD2,18,TRBJ2-2,TRBV10-3,TGTGCCATCAGTGAGTCTCCTAGCGGGGGGCGAAGCACCGGGGAGCTGTTTTTT,CAISESPSGGRSTGELFF
NA,TRBD2,16,TRBJ2-3,TRBV5-4,TGTGCCAGCAGTCCGACTAGCGGGGGAATGTCAGATACGCAGTATTTT,CASSPTSGGMSDTQYF
NA,NA,16,TRBJ2-3,TRBV4-2,TGTGCCAGCAGCCAGACTCGTGGCGGGGACGCGGATACGCAGTATTTT,CASSQTRGGDADTQYF
few,TRBD2,15,TRBJ2-5,TRBV7-9,TGTGCCAGCAGCTTAAATGCGGGGGACGGAGAGACCCAGTACTTC,CASSLNAGDGETQYF
many,TRBD1,13,TRBJ1-6,TRBV14,TGTGCCAGCAGCCAAAAACAGGGGACGTCCCTCCACTTT,CASSQKQGTSLHF
many,NA,14,TRBJ2-5,TRBV27,TGTGCCAGCAGTTTATCGGCAGGTCTAAGGACCCAGTACTTC,CASSLSAGLRTQYF
many,NA,15,TRBJ2-7,TRBV28,TGTGCCAGCAATTTCGGTACAGGGCTCTCCTACGAGCAGTACTTC,CASNFGTGLSYEQYF